A selection of T cell receptor beta chains follows, all from one sample in a study of blood T cells in healthy people across ages. Each CDR3 protein gets one entry after TCRdb re-called the 5' RACE reads with MiXCR. The sample holds 1.5 million to 2 million distinct CDR3 sequences; 25% to 30% are singletons and the top ten take roughly 8%. The sequenced material came from blood. These receptors were taken from a young woman in good health. CDR3s include the opening cysteine and the closing phenylalanine or tryptophan. Fields, in order: V gene, J gene, D gene, clone size, CDR3 protein, CDR3 DNA. A D gene is named only where the DNA matches it firmly. Size values are once, few and many counts, or a class for expanded clones, and some rows have none.

>TRBV6-5|TRBJ2-5|.|many
CATGGGAKETQYF
TGTGCCACCGGAGGCGGGGCCAAAGAGACCCAGTACTTC
>TRBV12-3/TRBV12-4|TRBJ1-5|TRBD1|.
CASSLGTGGQHF
TGTGCCAGCAGTTTAGGGACAGGGGGACAGCATTTT
>TRBV6-2/TRBV6-3|TRBJ2-1|.|few
CASTPAARVRNEQFF
TGTGCCAGCACTCCGGCGGCTAGAGTCCGCAATGAGCAGTTCTTC
>TRBV11-2|TRBJ2-6|.|.
CASSLGIGGANVLTF
TGTGCCAGCAGCTTAGGAATAGGCGGGGCCAACGTCCTGACTTTC
>TRBV15|TRBJ2-3|TRBD2|.
CATAGLAVTDTQYF
TGTGCCACCGCTGGACTAGCGGTCACAGATACGCAGTATTTT
>TRBV7-9|TRBJ2-1|TRBD1|many
CASSPTVPGQGEQFF
TGTGCCAGCAGCCCAACCGTGCCGGGACAGGGTGAGCAGTTCTTC
>TRBV12-3/TRBV12-4|TRBJ1-2|.|few
CASGWNGYTF
TGTGCCAGCGGCTGGAATGGCTACACCTTC
>TRBV5-1|TRBJ2-7|TRBD2|few
CVSSGVRDEQYF
TGCGTCAGCAGCGGGGTTCGTGACGAGCAGTACTTC
>TRBV5-1|TRBJ2-5|TRBD2|few
CASTWTSGAQETQYF
TGCGCCAGCACTTGGACTAGCGGGGCCCAAGAGACCCAGTACTTC
>TRBV30|TRBJ1-5|.|.
CAWGRVYNQPQHF
TGTGCCTGGGGCAGGGTTTACAATCAGCCCCAGCATTTT
>TRBV6-6|TRBJ1-5|.|.
CASSTAGAQPQHF
TGTGCCAGCAGTACAGCCGGGGCTCAGCCCCAGCATTTT
>TRBV10-3|TRBJ1-5|.|.
CAISRDGNQPQHF
TGTGCCATCAGTAGGGACGGCAATCAGCCCCAGCATTTT
>TRBV5-1|TRBJ2-1|.|many
CASSLAGDNEQFF
TGTGCCAGCAGTTTGGCAGGGGACAATGAGCAGTTCTTC
>TRBV20-1|TRBJ2-1|.|few
CSATLDDSSYNEQFF
TGCAGTGCTACTTTAGATGATAGCTCCTACAATGAGCAGTTCTTC
>TRBV27|TRBJ1-2|TRBD1|.
CASSSPQQGTYGYTF
TGTGCCAGCAGTTCGCCTCAACAGGGGACCTATGGCTACACCTTC
>TRBV6-1|TRBJ1-4|.|.
CASSSSRGVTNEKLFF
TGTGCCAGCAGTTCGTCTCGAGGTGTAACTAATGAAAAACTGTTTTTT
>TRBV10-2|TRBJ2-7|TRBD2|.
CASSDYSGGGDEQYF
TGCGCCAGCAGTGATTATAGCGGGGGGGGGGACGAGCAGTACTTC
>TRBV27|TRBJ2-5|.|.
CASSLRPPPLETQYF
TGTGCCAGCAGTTTACGACCTCCTCCCCTAGAGACCCAGTACTTC
>TRBV4-1|TRBJ2-1|TRBD1|.
CAGRGTAYNEQFF
TGCGCCGGCAGAGGGACAGCCTACAATGAGCAGTTCTTC
>TRBV6-6|TRBJ2-7|TRBD1|many
CASSSGQGFNEQYF
TGTGCCAGCAGCAGCGGACAGGGCTTCAACGAGCAGTACTTC
>TRBV20-1|TRBJ2-7|TRBD2|many
CSARDSSLAGVGQYF
TGCAGTGCTAGAGATAGCTCCCTAGCGGGAGTGGGGCAGTACTTC
>TRBV12-3/TRBV12-4|TRBJ2-7|.|.
CASSLGRGRGERQYF
TGTGCCAGCAGTTTAGGCAGGGGGCGGGGGGAAAGGCAGTACTTC
>TRBV9|TRBJ1-2|.|many
CASSGTAHYGYTF
TGTGCCAGCAGCGGGACTGCCCACTATGGCTACACCTTC
>TRBV5-6|TRBJ2-1|.|.
CASSLTGTGEFF
TGTGCCAGCAGCTTAACCGGGACGGGGGAGTTCTTC
>TRBV9|TRBJ2-2|.|few
CASSVGRVNTGELFF
TGTGCCAGCAGCGTAGGGCGCGTGAACACCGGGGAGCTGTTTTTT
>TRBV20-1|TRBJ2-5|.|many
CSARRPAGGETQYF
TGCAGTGCTAGAAGACCGGCAGGGGGGGAGACCCAGTACTTC
>TRBV28|TRBJ2-1|TRBD2|.
CASRSLAGGPYEQFF
TGTGCCAGCAGATCACTAGCGGGGGGGCCGTATGAGCAGTTCTTC
>TRBV24-1|TRBJ2-5|.|.
CATAAVDSEETQYF
TGTGCCACCGCAGCAGTTGACAGCGAAGAGACCCAGTACTTC
>TRBV12-3/TRBV12-4|TRBJ1-2|.|many
CASSPISGFYGYTF
TGTGCCAGCAGTCCTATTTCAGGGTTCTATGGCTACACCTTC
>TRBV12-3/TRBV12-4|TRBJ1-1|.|.
CASSLIVGPEAFF
TGTGCCAGCAGTTTAATCGTGGGCCCTGAAGCTTTCTTT
>TRBV10-3|TRBJ2-1|.|few
CAIGDSGTGSSGEQFF
TGTGCCATTGGGGACAGCGGGACTGGGTCCTCGGGTGAGCAGTTCTTC
>TRBV10-3|TRBJ2-1|.|many
CASRDDNEQFF
TGTGCCAGCCGAGATGACAATGAGCAGTTCTTC
>TRBV12-3/TRBV12-4|TRBJ2-7|TRBD2|.
CASGPSRGYEQYF
TGTGCCAGCGGCCCTTCGCGGGGGTATGAGCAGTACTTC